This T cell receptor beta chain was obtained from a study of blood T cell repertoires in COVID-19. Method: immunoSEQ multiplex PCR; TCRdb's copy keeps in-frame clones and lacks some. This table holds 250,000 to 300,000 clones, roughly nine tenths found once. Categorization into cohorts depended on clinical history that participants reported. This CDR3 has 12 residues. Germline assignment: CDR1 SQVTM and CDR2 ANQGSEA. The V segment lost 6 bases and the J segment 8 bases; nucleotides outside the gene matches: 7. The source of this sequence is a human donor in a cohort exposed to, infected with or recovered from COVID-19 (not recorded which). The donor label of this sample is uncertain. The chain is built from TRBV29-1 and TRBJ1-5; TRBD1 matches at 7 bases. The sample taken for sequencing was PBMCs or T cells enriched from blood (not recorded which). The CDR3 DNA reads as TGCAGCGTCGGAAACAGGGGAGAGCCCCAGCATTTT. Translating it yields CSVGNRGEPQHF.